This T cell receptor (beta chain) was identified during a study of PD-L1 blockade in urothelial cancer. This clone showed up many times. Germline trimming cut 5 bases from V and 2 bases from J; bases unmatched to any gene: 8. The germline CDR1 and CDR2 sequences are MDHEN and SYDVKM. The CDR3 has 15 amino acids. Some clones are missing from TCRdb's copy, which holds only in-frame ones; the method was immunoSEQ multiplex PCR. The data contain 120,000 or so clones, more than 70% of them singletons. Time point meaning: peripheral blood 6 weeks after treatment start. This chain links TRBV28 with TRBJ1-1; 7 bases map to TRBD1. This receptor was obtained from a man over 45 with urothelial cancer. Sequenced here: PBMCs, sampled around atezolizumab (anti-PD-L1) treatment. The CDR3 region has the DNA TGTGCCAGCAGTCCCCCGACAGGGTTAAACACTGAAGCTTTCTTT. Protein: CASSPPTGLNTEAFF.